The rows below give T cell receptor beta chains drawn from one sample of a study of T cell responses to AZD1222 COVID-19 vaccine. The protocol was immunoSEQ multiplex PCR, while the TCRdb copy is restricted to in-frame clones and leaves out a portion. The table shows roughly 180,000 clones, with approximately 95% occurring only once. This specimen was peripheral blood, taken 28 days after the second dose of the MenACWY control vaccine. These receptors were taken from an adult who received the MenACWY meningococcal vaccine as a control. CDR3s leave out the opening cysteine and the closing phenylalanine or tryptophan.

v_call | cdr3_aa
TRBV4-2 | ASSPPAGAEAETQY
TRBV28 | ASRWTVTGELF
TRBV6-5 | ASRPPGGYGYT
TRBV3-1/TRBV3-2 | ASSPTEMNTEAF
TRBV29-1 | SVASGRGHNEQF
TRBV7-8 | ASSRLQGAGNTIY
TRBV18 | ASSPVRGGYGEQY
TRBV4-3 | ASSQEKYNSPLH
TRBV7-8 | ASSFGFVDQPQH
TRBV7-2 | ASSLEGSSYNSPLH
TRBV5-1 | ASSLEVGELF
TRBV9 | ASSVGGTHTGELF
TRBV7-9 | ASSLVGSTYNSPLH
TRBV7-9 | ASGRGGGWLETQY
TRBV19 | ASSMEWTGNSPLH
TRBV19 | ASSGGTSGATDTQY
TRBV9 | ASSVGASGGSNDEQY
TRBV6-6 | ATLKGGSGNTIY
TRBV27 | ASSFSGGGYNEQF
TRBV23-1 | ASSQSIDSFPGGQIGTDTQY
TRBV18 | ASSLTGGDQPQH
TRBV7-3 | ASSLIQGETQY
TRBV6-5 | ASSSPGSVNTEAF
TRBV6-5 | ASSYDRSSNQPQH
TRBV5-4 | ASSLQGLDGYT
TRBV7-9 | ASSSVPADTQY
TRBV30 | AWNLELNTEAF
TRBV7-2 | ASSFGNSGTEAF
TRBV30 | AWSWSGGTEAF
TRBV7-8 | ASSLAGNTGELF
TRBV4-2 | ASSREGGVSNYGYT
TRBV5-1 | ASSLGEGASRTGELF
TRBV3-1/TRBV3-2 | ASSRIGTGIGEQY
TRBV15 | ATSSLSGLAMFGEQF
TRBV3-1/TRBV3-2 | ASSKLAGDTGELF
TRBV7-9 | ASSSLGETQY
TRBV20-1 | SASGRWAKGNQPQH
TRBV19 | ASRERSSYNSPLH
TRBV28 | ASSFVLNTEAF
TRBV14 | ASSQDPGRITEAF
TRBV5-1 | ASSAVGRLSGNTIY
TRBV6-5 | ASSSSRVQAF
TRBV12-3/TRBV12-4 | ASWQGRNTIY
TRBV7-2 | ASSPQGAVGTEAF
TRBV6-2/TRBV6-3 | ASSPGLRPRGAGELF
TRBV27 | ASSGIDWNTQY
TRBV19 | ASSQGGAGGYGYT
TRBV7-3 | ASSLTGGTGYGYT
TRBV24-1 | ATTRDRVRETQY
TRBV19 | ASTRGLGVHEQF
TRBV10-2 | ASNEQGDNQPQH
TRBV19 | ASSSSSLPQH
TRBV6-5 | ASGQQGPRETQY
TRBV5-5 | ASSLTGAYEQY
TRBV5-1 | ASSLAAGINTEAF
TRBV12-3/TRBV12-4 | AGYSVSGNTIY
TRBV5-4 | ASSSGALTDTQY
TRBV12-3/TRBV12-4 | ASGRRGSPLH
TRBV5-4 | ASSLGAEQF
TRBV19 | ASSITPRGVGPQH